The present T cell receptor beta chain was sequenced within a study of T cell changes during pregnancy in multiple sclerosis. The method was immunoSEQ multiplex PCR; TCRdb's version includes in-frame clones alone and lacks a portion of them. Of about 40,000 clones in the sample, 80% to 90% were seen once. Germline values: CDR1 GTSNPN, CDR2 SVGIG (reference sequence). This CDR3 has 16 amino acids. Trimming removed 3 bases from V and 1 base from J; junction bases left unmatched: 8. The chain recombines TRBV30 with TRBJ2-1, with 8 bases identical to TRBD1. The TCR comes from a female donor in good health, enrolled as a control in a pregnancy study. The specimen comprised peripheral blood, sampled in the first trimester of pregnancy. The CDR3 loop is CAWRPQDRVSYNEQFF. The CDR3 bases are TGTGCCTGGAGGCCTCAGGACAGGGTATCCTACAATGAGCAGTTCTTC.